This paragraph reports one T cell receptor beta chain. This specimen comes from a study of T cell clonotyping in hematopoietic cell transplantation. The protocol was immunoSEQ multiplex PCR, while the TCRdb copy is restricted to in-frame clones and leaves out a portion. The sample lists 15,000 to 20,000 clones, roughly 77% occurring once. Time point reported: recipient sample about 28 days before transplant, after cytoreduction. The CDR3 has 12 amino acids. The germline V gene encodes CDR1 MNHEY and CDR2 SVGAGI. V dropped 5 bases and J dropped 4 bases, with 6 bases sitting between them. This TCR was recovered from a man aged 55 to 69 with acute myeloid leukemia. Some clones in this sample may be carry-over from other donors' samples. The sequencing here drew on peripheral blood mononuclear cells, taken before stem cell transplant. The rearrangement joins TRBV6-5 to TRBJ1-5; D uncertain. The DNA of the CDR3 is TGTGCCAGCAGTCAACCGAATCAGCCCCAGCATTTT. This gives the protein CASSQPNQPQHF.